This T cell receptor (beta chain) was retrieved from a study of blood T cells in healthy people across ages. Overall study findings and caveats: Expanded clonotype changes were possibly confounded by unknown donor CMV status. Without sorted subsets, naive and antigen-experienced compartments could not be conclusively compared.

A second PCR, run for roughly 7 to 11 cycles, used a sample-barcoded 5' primer plus a J-beta primer mix. Tagging of each cDNA molecule was performed by a template-switch adaptor with 12 random nucleotides. There were at least 2.5 million CDR3-containing paired-end reads obtained from each sample. Each CDR3 protein is one row after TCRdb ran MiXCR on the 5' RACE reads. The data contain just over 800,000 distinct CDR3 sequences, approximately 65% of them singletons. The V gene's germline CDR1 is SGHDN and CDR2 FVKESK. This CDR3 spans 13 amino acids. V lost 5 bases and J lost 4, with 9 bases in between. As for this clonotype: Its antigen is unknown.

This rearrangement joins TRBV14 to TRBJ2-1; D is possibly TRBD2 (5 bases). Sequenced sample: blood. The clonotype was recovered from a man aged 25-40 years in good health. CDR3: CASSLRVYNEQFF. The CDR3 DNA follows: TGTGCCAGCAGCTTGCGGGTTTACAATGAGCAGTTCTTC.